A single TCR beta chain is shown here with its context. RNA amounts of about 0.5 to 1 ug underwent reverse transcription with random hexamers. One entry per CDR3 protein, called by TCRdb with MiXCR from the immunoSEQ multiplex PCR reads. The table lists approximately 160,000 distinct CDR3 sequences, roughly 94% of them singletons. These data are taken from a study of CD8 T cells in Susac syndrome. This CDR3 has 13 residues. The junction had 5 bases not matched to a gene; V was cut back by 8 bases and J by 5 bases. Per germline, CDR1 MNHNS and CDR2 SASEGT. The material sequenced was CD4+ T cells from PBMCs. This TCR derives from a human donor with multiple sclerosis. The genes are TRBV6-1 and TRBJ2-5, with TRBD2 matching 10 bases. CDR3 nucleotides: TGTGCCAGCTCTAGCGGGAGCGCGGAGACCCAGTACTTC. It is translated as CASSSGSAETQYF.